The 22 T cell receptor beta chains reported below all come from one sample, sequenced in a study of cytomegalovirus exposure and HLA in healthy donors. The study ran its PCR with 60 Vbeta and 13 Jbeta primers. TCRdb's copy holds only in-frame clones and misses some; the assay was immunoSEQ multiplex PCR. The sample lists about 150,000 clones, 80% to 90% occurring once. The sample taken for sequencing was PBMCs. The source is a girl aged 5 to 17 in good health and CMV-seropositive.

V usage is TRBV2 and J usage is TRBJ2-7, with D possibly TRBD1 on 6 matching bases. V was pared by 6 bases and J by 2 bases, with 11 bases between. CDR3 length: 13 amino acids. Germline V gives CDR1 SNHLY, CDR2 FYNNEI. DNA of the CDR3: TGTGCCAGCAGAAACAGGGTCCCCTACGAGCAGTACTTC. Protein sequence: CASRNRVPYEQYF.

The chain recombines TRBV4-1 with TRBJ1-2; D is unclear. The germline V and J ends were trimmed by 0 bases and 0 bases, with 8 bases remaining between them. Germline V gene sequence: CDR1 MGHRA, CDR2 YSYEKL. The CDR3 is made up of 15 amino acids. The CDR3 region is CASSQDPTANYGYTF. DNA for the CDR3: TGCGCCAGCAGCCAAGATCCCACAGCTAACTATGGCTACACCTTC.

CDR3 bases: TGTGCAAGTCGCCTACACAGGGGAGCCCTAAACAACTATAATGGCTACACCTTC. This codes for CASRLHRGALNNYNGYTF. The chain is built from TRBV12-2 and TRBJ1-2; the DNA was not used to check the table's D call, TRBD1. TRBV12-2 is a documented pseudogene. The CDR3 loop spans 18 amino acids.

V gene TRBV6-5 combines with J gene TRBJ1-6; the match to TRBD1 covers 7 bases. The CDR3 extends over 15 amino acids. Germline CDR1 reads MNHEY; CDR2 reads SVGAGI. V lost 6 bases to trimming and J lost 14 bases; unmatched junction nucleotides: 16. In DNA, the CDR3 is TGTGCCAGCAGCCGAGGGGACAGATCCCTAGAGGCCCTCCACTTT. Protein product: CASSRGDRSLEALHF.

The chain carries TRBV29-1 and TRBJ1-2; weak D call: TRBD1 (6 bases). Germline assignment: CDR1 SQVTM and CDR2 ANQGSEA. V shed 2 bases and J shed 7 bases, with 11 bases lying between them. The CDR3 spans 12 residues. CDR3 DNA sequence: TGCAGCGTTGAATCAGGGGATAGTGGCTACACCTTC. As protein: CSVESGDSGYTF. Looking up the rest from reference TRBV29-1 and TRBJ1-2 gives the full variable domain: SAVISQKPSRDICQRGTSLTIQCQVDSQVTMMFWYRQQPGQSLTLIATANQGSEATYESGFVIDKFPISRPNLTFSTLTVSNMSPEDSSIYLCSVESGDSGYTFGSGTRLTVV.

The chain is built from TRBV5-6 and TRBJ1-6, with D tentatively TRBD1 (5 bases). Germline CDR1 and CDR2: SGHDT and YYEEEE. V was clipped by 4 bases and J by 9 bases, with 17 bases between them. This CDR3 has 15 residues. The CDR3 sequence: CASSRQQGAPSPLHF. CDR3 in DNA: TGTGCCAGCAGCCGCCAGCAGGGCGCCCCTTCACCCCTCCACTTT. Complete variable domain (other parts from reference TRBV5-6 and TRBJ1-6): DAGVTQSPTHLIKTRGQQVTLRCSPKSGHDTVSWYQQALGQGPQFIFQYYEEEERQRGNFPDRFSGHQFPNYSSELNVNALLLGDSALYLCASSRQQGAPSPLHFGNGTRLTVT.

The V call is TRBV4-2, the J call TRBJ1-6; D is uncertain. Trimming pared 3 bases from V and 5 bases from J, leaving 29 bases between. CDR3 length equals 21 residues. Per the germline V gene, CDR1 is LGHNA and CDR2 is YNFKEQ. The CDR3 region is CASSQWRVICKSTTHNSPLHF. In DNA, the CDR3 is TGTGCCAGCAGCCAGTGGAGGGTTATTTGTAAGTCGACGACCCATAATTCACCCCTCCACTTT.

The chain combines TRBV6-1 with TRBJ2-2; a weak D match, TRBD2 (5 bases). Trimming stripped 6 bases from V and 4 bases from J, with 15 bases between. From germline, CDR1 is MNHNS and CDR2 SASEGT. CDR3 length: 15 residues. CDR3 DNA sequence: TGTGCCAGCAGACGAAGAGGGATTGTCACCGGGGAGCTGTTTTTT. Its translation is CASRRRGIVTGELFF.

J is TRBJ2-7 and V is TRBV27, with 7 bases matching TRBD1. The CDR3 spans 13 residues. Germline loops: CDR1 MNHEY, CDR2 SMNVEV (reference sequence). V shed 6 bases, J shed 5 bases, and the junction held 7 bases outside the gene matches. CDR3 amino acids: CASRVTGVNEQYF. DNA of the CDR3: TGTGCCAGCAGGGTAACAGGGGTGAACGAGCAGTACTTC.

The chain combines TRBV7-9 with TRBJ1-2; 8 bases fit TRBD1. This CDR3 comprises 14 residues. Germline assignment: CDR1 SEHNR and CDR2 FQNEAQ (reference sequence). The junction had 6 bases not matched to a gene; V was cut back by 5 bases and J by 4 bases. The CDR3: CASSPPGQAYGYTF. CDR3 DNA sequence: TGTGCCAGCAGCCCACCGGGACAGGCCTATGGCTACACCTTC.

This clone was observed a single time. The genes are TRBV9 and TRBJ1-2, with a weak D call TRBD1 (6 bases). This CDR3 has 15 amino acids. Germline values: CDR1 SGDLS, CDR2 YYNGEE. V lost 4 bases, J lost 4 bases, and 17 bases lay in between. The CDR3: CASSPSRQESYGYTF. In nucleotides, the CDR3 is TGTGCCAGCAGCCCCTCCCGACAGGAATCCTATGGCTACACCTTC.

The chain links TRBV2 to TRBJ1-1, with D possibly matching TRBD1 (5 bases). The CDR3 contains 15 residues. The V and J ends lost 0 bases and 1 base respectively, with 9 bases between them. CDR1 is SNHLY, CDR2 FYNNEI, per germline. The CDR3 sequence is CASSEAFGQNTEAFF. Here the CDR3 DNA reads TGTGCCAGCAGTGAAGCGTTCGGACAGAACACTGAAGCTTTCTTT.

This chain connects TRBV6-1 to TRBJ1-1; tentatively, D is TRBD1 (5 bases). This CDR3 is built from 12 residues. Germline-derived CDR1 and CDR2 are MNHNS and SASEGT. Trimming removed 6 bases at V and 7 bases at J, with 12 bases between. The CDR3 coding sequence is TGTGCCAGCAGGCGGCGGGACGGTGAAGCTTTCTTT. Residues: CASRRRDGEAFF.

The gene calls are TRBV27 and TRBJ2-5; D is perhaps TRBD2 (5 bases). Germline CDR1 reads MNHEY; CDR2 reads SMNVEV (reference sequence). V gave up 5 bases and J gave up 10 bases, with 17 bases separating them. This CDR3 region has 13 residues. As DNA, the CDR3 is TGTGCCAGCAGTCCAGGACCAACCGGGGACCAGTACTTC. Its translation: CASSPGPTGDQYF.

The chain uses TRBV15 and TRBJ2-2; D gene uncertain. This CDR3 contains 14 residues. Trimming removed 1 base from V and 4 bases from J, with 7 bases in between. The germline gives CDR1 LNHNV, CDR2 YYDKDF (reference sequence). The CDR3 nucleotides are TGTGCCACCAGCAGAGTGCAGGCCACCGGGGAGCTGTTTTTT. As protein: CATSRVQATGELFF.

This chain links TRBV9 with TRBJ1-1; 7 bases are a match to TRBD1. Germline-derived CDR1 and CDR2 are SGDLS and YYNGEE. J gave up 0 bases and V 2 bases, and 4 bases lay outside the gene matches. This CDR3 comprises 15 residues. The CDR3 sequence is CASSVTGALNTEAFF. The CDR3 DNA sequence: TGTGCCAGCAGCGTCACAGGGGCGCTGAACACTGAAGCTTTCTTT.

The genes are TRBV7-8 and TRBJ1-1, with unresolved D. This CDR3 contains 19 residues. Germline values: CDR1 SGHVS, CDR2 FQNEAQ. Trimming stripped 2 bases from V and 4 bases from J, with 26 bases between. CDR3 in DNA: TGTGCCAGCAGCTTATCCCGGGGTTTGACCCATAGGAGGGCCACTGAAGCTTTCTTT. Translated: CASSLSRGLTHRRATEAFF.

The genes are TRBV5-5 and TRBJ1-2; D might be TRBD1 (5 bases). CDR1 and CDR2 (germline): SGHKS, YYEKEE (reference sequence). The CDR3 has 16 amino acids. V lost 2 bases and J 2 bases, leaving 16 bases between the germline ends. The CDR3 DNA is TGTGCCAGCAGCTTAAGGGGTGGGAGGGCCAACTATGGCTACACCTTC. Amino acid sequence: CASSLRGGRANYGYTF. Together with reference TRBV5-5 and TRBJ1-2, the CDR3 gives the full variable domain: DAGVTQSPTHLIKTRGQQVTLRCSPISGHKSVSWYQQVLGQGPQFIFQYYEKEERGRGNFPDRFSARQFPNYSSELNVNALLLGDSALYLCASSLRGGRANYGYTFGSGTRLTVV.

The chain is built from TRBV7-9 and TRBJ1-2; tentatively, D is TRBD1 (6 bases). The germline V gene has CDR1 SEHNR and CDR2 FQNEAQ (reference sequence). The CDR3 runs 13 residues. Trimming shortened V by 3 bases and J by 6 bases, and 11 bases separated the two germline ends. CDR3: CASSFPGANGYTF. The CDR3 region has the DNA TGTGCCAGCAGCTTCCCAGGGGCAAATGGCTACACCTTC.

The rearrangement uses TRBV7-6 and TRBJ2-7; tentative D call: TRBD1 (6 bases). This CDR3 has 13 residues. V was trimmed by 2 bases and J by 4 bases, leaving 9 bases between them. CDR1 and CDR2 (germline): SGHVS, FNYEAQ. The CDR3 DNA sequence: TGTGCCAGCAGCTTAAGGGGGTCTTACGAGCAGTACTTC. It codes for CASSLRGSYEQYF. Combining the CDR3 with reference TRBV7-6 and TRBJ2-7 gives the whole variable domain GAGVSQSPRYKVTKRGQDVALRCDPISGHVSLYWYRQALGQGPEFLTYFNYEAQQDKSGLPNDRFSAERPEGSISTLTIQRTEQRDSAMYRCASSLRGSYEQYFGPGTRLTVT.

This clone has just a few counts. The chain employs TRBV9 and TRBJ2-5; D may be TRBD2 (6 bases). The CDR3 runs to 14 residues. V lost 0 bases and J 1 base, leaving 7 bases between the germline ends. From germline, CDR1 is SGDLS and CDR2 YYNGEE. CDR3 nucleotide sequence: TGTGCCAGCAGCGTAGGGGGGGTCCAAGAGACCCAGTACTTC. Translation: CASSVGGVQETQYF.

The gene calls are TRBV19 and TRBJ1-1, with TRBD1 as a possible D gene (5 bases). The CDR3 spans 14 residues. Deletions cut 2 bases from V and 1 base from J, with 8 bases between. Germline V CDR1 and CDR2: LNHDA, SQIVND (reference sequence). The CDR3 DNA sequence: TGTGCCAGTAGTATATGGCAGGGGAACACTGAAGCTTTCTTT. Its protein is CASSIWQGNTEAFF.